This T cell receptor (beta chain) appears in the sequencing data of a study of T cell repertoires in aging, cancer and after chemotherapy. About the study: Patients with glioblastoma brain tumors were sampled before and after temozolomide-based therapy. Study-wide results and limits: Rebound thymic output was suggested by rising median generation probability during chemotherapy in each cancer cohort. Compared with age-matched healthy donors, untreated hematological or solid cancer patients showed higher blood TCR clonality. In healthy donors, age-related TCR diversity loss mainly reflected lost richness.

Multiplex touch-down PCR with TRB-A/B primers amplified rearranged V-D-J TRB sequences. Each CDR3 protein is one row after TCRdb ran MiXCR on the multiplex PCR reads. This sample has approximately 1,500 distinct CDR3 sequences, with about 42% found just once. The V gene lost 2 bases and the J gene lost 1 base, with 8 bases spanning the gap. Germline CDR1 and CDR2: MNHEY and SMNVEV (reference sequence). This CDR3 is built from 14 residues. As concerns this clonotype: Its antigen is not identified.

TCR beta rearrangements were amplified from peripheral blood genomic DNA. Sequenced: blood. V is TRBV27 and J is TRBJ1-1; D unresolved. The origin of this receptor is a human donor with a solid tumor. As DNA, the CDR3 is TGTGCCAGCAGTTTAAACAGCCAGAACACTGAAGCTTTCTTT. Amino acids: CASSLNSQNTEAFF.